This T cell receptor beta chain was sequenced during a study of blood T cells in healthy people across ages. General study points: Whereas aged donors had fewer naive CD4+ cells, long-lived donors had more of them and higher diversity.

A second PCR of about 7 to 12 cycles used a sample-barcoded 5' primer and a J-beta primer mix. MiXCR, applied by TCRdb to the 5' RACE reads, yields one record per CDR3 protein. The sample lists 1.5 million or so distinct CDR3 sequences, about 45% occurring once. This clonotype appeared a few times. Its target is unknown. The germline V gene has CDR1 DFQATT and CDR2 SNEGSKA (reference sequence). The CDR3 has 14 residues. V lost 4 bases and J lost 2, with 13 bases in between. This TCR was recovered from a woman aged 18-30 years in good health. Sequencing input: blood. The J gene is TRBJ2-3, the V gene TRBV20-1; D might be TRBD1 (6 bases). The CDR3 reads CSAKTGDLTDTQYF. CDR3 nucleotides: TGCAGTGCTAAGACAGGCGATCTCACAGATACGCAGTATTTT.